These 11 T cell receptor beta chains share one sample of origin, sequenced in a study of technical replicates of blood from a few donors. Here immunoSEQ multiplex PCR was the method, and the copy in TCRdb shows in-frame clones only, minus some. The table records 12,000 or so clones, around 91% of them present only once. The source material was PBMCs. The receptors were gathered from a human donor in good health.

The rearrangement joins TRBV11-2 to TRBJ2-5; 11 positions agree with TRBD2. V lost 1 base to trimming and J lost 5 bases; unmatched junction nucleotides: 6. The CDR3 is made up of 16 amino acids. From germline, CDR1 is SGHAT and CDR2 FQNNGV. The CDR3 DNA reads TGTGCCAGCAGCTTAGCGGGTAGCGGGAGGGTTGAGACCCAGTACTTC. Its protein product is CASSLAGSGRVETQYF.

The rearrangement links TRBV6-5 to TRBJ1-1; 9 bases agree with TRBD1. Losses at the gene ends were 7 bases for V and 7 bases for J; bases not matched to a gene: 10. The CDR3 loop spans 14 amino acids. Germline loops: CDR1 MNHEY, CDR2 SVGAGI. The CDR3 region has the DNA TGTGCCAGCACCTGGGGACAGGGCAATGGTGAAGCTTTCTTT. It encodes CASTWGQGNGEAFF.

The chain combines TRBV5-8 with TRBJ1-1; D is undetermined. This CDR3 comprises 14 residues. Looked up from germline, CDR1 is SGHTS and CDR2 is YDEGEE. Trimming stripped 0 bases from V and 3 bases from J, with 9 bases between. CDR3 protein: CASSLGRDYTEAFF. The CDR3 nucleotides are TGTGCCAGCAGCTTGGGACGGGATTACACTGAAGCTTTCTTT.

The chain uses TRBV6-1 and TRBJ1-4, with 7 bases fitting TRBD1. V lost 2 bases and J lost 7; bases outside the gene matches: 4. The CDR3 runs 14 residues. CDR1 and CDR2 (germline): MNHNS, SASEGT. DNA of the CDR3: TGTGCCAGCAGTGAAACAGGACAGGCTGAAAAACTGTTTTTT. As protein: CASSETGQAEKLFF.

The V call is TRBV6-5, the J call TRBJ1-2; 9 bases fit TRBD1. Germline values: CDR1 MNHEY, CDR2 SVGAGI. V was clipped by 4 bases and J by 6 bases; unmatched bases: 9. This CDR3 contains 15 residues. CDR3 sequence reads: CASSSDRGVEHGYTF. The CDR3 nucleotides are TGTGCCAGCAGTTCAGACAGGGGGGTAGAACATGGCTACACCTTC.

The gene calls are TRBV28 and TRBJ2-7, with D tentatively TRBD2 (6 bases). Trimming took 3 bases from V and 4 from J, leaving 16 bases between them. The CDR3 runs 15 residues. Germline V gene data show CDR1 as MDHEN and CDR2 as SYDVKM. CDR3 protein: CASSFPVADTYEQYF. DNA of the CDR3: TGTGCCAGCAGTTTTCCCGTAGCGGATACTTACGAGCAGTACTTC.

V is TRBV10-3 and J is TRBJ1-1; TRBD1 is a possible D gene (5 bases). The length of the CDR3 is 15 residues. Between the trimmed V and J ends, which lost 0 bases and 1 base, there was a span of 9 bases. Germline V gene data show CDR1 as ENHRY and CDR2 as SYGVKD. The CDR3 loop is CAISESGGWNTEAFF. The DNA for the CDR3 is TGTGCCATCAGTGAGTCGGGGGGGTGGAACACTGAAGCTTTCTTT.

V usage is TRBV5-1 and J usage is TRBJ1-4; D remains ambiguous. In germline, CDR1 is SGHRS, CDR2 YFSETQ. CDR3 length equals 16 residues. Trimming cost V 4 bases and J 8 bases, with 21 bases left between them. The CDR3 region has the DNA TGCGCCAGCAGCAATACCCACCGCCTGGGCAGGGAAAAACTGTTTTTT. This gives the protein CASSNTHRLGREKLFF.

The V gene is TRBV23-1, the J gene TRBJ2-5, with a weak D call TRBD1 (5 bases). TRBV23-1 is filed as an ORF, its function uncertain. CDR3 length equals 12 residues. V shed 9 bases and J shed 1 base, with 9 bases lying between them. The CDR3 nucleotides are TGCGCCAGGGGGCGCTCCCAAGAGACCCAGTACTTC. It yields the protein CARGRSQETQYF.

The chain has TRBV4-1 and TRBJ2-7, with D unclear. Germline V gene sequence: CDR1 MGHRA, CDR2 YSYEKL. With 2 bases removed from V and 0 bases from J, the gap between germline ends came to 14 bases. There are 16 residues in the CDR3. This CDR3 is CASSQSPVASSYEQYF. The CDR3 DNA sequence: TGCGCCAGCAGCCAATCTCCGGTCGCTAGCTCCTACGAGCAGTACTTC.

The chain has TRBV7-8 and TRBJ2-1, with 14 bases aligning to TRBD2. Germline CDR1 reads SGHVS; CDR2 reads FQNEAQ. Unmatched junction bases numbered 11, after V lost 5 bases and J lost 5 bases. This CDR3 is built from 18 residues. CDR3 residues: CASSPGTSGSSGNNEQFF. CDR3 sequence (DNA): TGTGCCAGCAGCCCGGGGACTAGCGGGAGCTCGGGAAACAATGAGCAGTTCTTC.